This T cell receptor beta chain was sequenced during a study of blood T cell repertoires in COVID-19. Study summary: Material from acute and convalescent COVID-19 was sourced from the United States, Italy and Spain. The cDNA or gDNA used as material had been derived from T cells, B-cell-depleted T cells, or PBMCs.

The table came from immunoSEQ multiplex PCR; TCRdb's copy has only in-frame clones and leaves some out. The repertoire holds about 200,000 clones, roughly 90% seen once, with about 5% in the top ten. V was clipped by 1 base and J by 3 bases; unmatched bases: 8. This CDR3 spans 16 amino acids. From germline, CDR1 is SGDLS and CDR2 YYNGEE. The clonotype was recovered from a woman between 35 and 50 years old with acute or convalescent COVID-19. The sample taken for sequencing was peripheral blood. The J gene is TRBJ1-1, the V gene TRBV9, with 8 bases identical to TRBD1. CDR3 region: CASSVTGGAWDTEAFF. CDR3 DNA: TGTGCCAGCAGCGTAACAGGGGGGGCCTGGGACACTGAAGCTTTCTTT.